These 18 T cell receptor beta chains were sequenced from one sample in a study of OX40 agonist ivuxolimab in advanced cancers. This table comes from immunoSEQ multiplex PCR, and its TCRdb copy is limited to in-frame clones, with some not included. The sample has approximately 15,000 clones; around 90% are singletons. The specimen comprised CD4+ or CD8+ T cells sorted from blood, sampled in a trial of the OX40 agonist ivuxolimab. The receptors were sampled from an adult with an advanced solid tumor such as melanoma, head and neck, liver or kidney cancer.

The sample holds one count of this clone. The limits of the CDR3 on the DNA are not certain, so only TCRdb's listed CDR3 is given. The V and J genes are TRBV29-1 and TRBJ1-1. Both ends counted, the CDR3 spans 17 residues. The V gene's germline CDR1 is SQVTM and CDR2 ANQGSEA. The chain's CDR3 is CSVDKGPLTEAFFPAFF.

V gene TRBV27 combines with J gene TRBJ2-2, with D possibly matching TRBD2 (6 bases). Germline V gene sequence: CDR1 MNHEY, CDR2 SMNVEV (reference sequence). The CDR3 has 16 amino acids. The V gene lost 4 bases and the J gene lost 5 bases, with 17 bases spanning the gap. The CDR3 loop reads CASSSAKDYITGELFF. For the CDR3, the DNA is TGTGCCAGCAGTTCGGCGAAGGACTACATAACCGGGGAGCTGTTTTTT.

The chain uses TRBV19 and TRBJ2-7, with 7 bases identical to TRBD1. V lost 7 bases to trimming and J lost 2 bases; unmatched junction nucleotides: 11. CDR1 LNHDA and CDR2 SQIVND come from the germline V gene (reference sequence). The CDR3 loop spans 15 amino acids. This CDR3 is CASNRGQRPPYEQYF. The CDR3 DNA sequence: TGTGCCAGTAACAGGGGACAGCGGCCCCCCTACGAGCAGTACTTC.

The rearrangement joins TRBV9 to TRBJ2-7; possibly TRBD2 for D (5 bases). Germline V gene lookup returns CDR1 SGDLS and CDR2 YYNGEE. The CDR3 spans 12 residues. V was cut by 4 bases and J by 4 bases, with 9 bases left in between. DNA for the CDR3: TGTGCCAGCAGCAACCGGGGTTACGAGCAGTACTTC. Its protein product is CASSNRGYEQYF. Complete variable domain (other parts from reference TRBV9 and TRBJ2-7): DSGVTQTPKHLITATGQRVTLRCSPRSGDLSVYWYQQSLDQGLQFLIQYYNGEERAKGNILERFSAQQFPDLHSELNLSSLELGDSALYFCASSNRGYEQYFGPGTRLTVT.

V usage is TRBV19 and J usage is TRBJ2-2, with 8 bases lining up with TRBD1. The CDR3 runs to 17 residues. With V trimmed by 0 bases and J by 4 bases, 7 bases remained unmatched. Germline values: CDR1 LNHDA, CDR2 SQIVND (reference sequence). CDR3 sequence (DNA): TGTGCCAGTAGTATAGACTTGCAGGGGGCGGTCACCGGGGAGCTGTTTTTT. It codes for CASSIDLQGAVTGELFF.

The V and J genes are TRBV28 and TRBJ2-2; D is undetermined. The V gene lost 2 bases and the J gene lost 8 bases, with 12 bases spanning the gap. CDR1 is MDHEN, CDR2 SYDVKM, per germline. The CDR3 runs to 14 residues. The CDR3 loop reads CASSLNPLRGELFF. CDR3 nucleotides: TGTGCCAGCAGTTTAAATCCCCTCCGGGGGGAGCTGTTTTTT.

The DNA of the CDR3 is TGTGCCAGCAGCTTAGGGCCGCCGGGACTAGCAGGCGCGAACACCGGGGAGCTGTTTTTT. This sequence encodes CASSLGPPGLAGANTGELFF. This chain connects TRBV7-3 to TRBJ2-2, with TRBD2 identical over 9 bases. The V and J ends lost 2 bases and 0 bases, in that order; junction bases with no gene match: 13. CDR3 size: 20 residues. Germline CDR1 SGHTA, CDR2 FQGTGA. Looking up the rest from reference TRBV7-3 and TRBJ2-2 gives the full variable domain: GAGVSQTPSNKVTEKGKYVELRCDPISGHTALYWYRQSLGQGPEFLIYFQGTGAADDSGLPNDRFFAVRPEGSVSTLKIQRTERGDSAVYLCASSLGPPGLAGANTGELFFGEGSRLTVL.

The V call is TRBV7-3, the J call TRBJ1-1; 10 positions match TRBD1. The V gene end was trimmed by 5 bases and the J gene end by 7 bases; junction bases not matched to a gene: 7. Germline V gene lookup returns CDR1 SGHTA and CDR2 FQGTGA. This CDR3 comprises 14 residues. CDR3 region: CASSAGQGGIEAFF. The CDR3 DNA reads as TGTGCCAGCAGCGCCGGACAGGGGGGGATTGAAGCTTTCTTT.

This CDR3 reads CASSQGHGQETQYF. The CDR3 bases are TGCGCCAGCAGCCAAGGCCACGGACAAGAGACCCAGTACTTC. The rearrangement uses TRBV4-1 and TRBJ2-5, with D unclear. This CDR3 has 14 amino acids. The ends were cut back, 1 base at V and 2 bases at J, with 8 bases in the middle. The germline CDR1 and CDR2 sequences are MGHRA and YSYEKL.

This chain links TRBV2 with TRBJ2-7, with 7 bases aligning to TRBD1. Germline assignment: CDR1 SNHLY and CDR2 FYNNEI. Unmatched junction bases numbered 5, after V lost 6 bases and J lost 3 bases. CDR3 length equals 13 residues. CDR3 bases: TGTGCCAGCAGGGGGACAGTTAACTACGAGCAGTACTTC. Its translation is CASRGTVNYEQYF.

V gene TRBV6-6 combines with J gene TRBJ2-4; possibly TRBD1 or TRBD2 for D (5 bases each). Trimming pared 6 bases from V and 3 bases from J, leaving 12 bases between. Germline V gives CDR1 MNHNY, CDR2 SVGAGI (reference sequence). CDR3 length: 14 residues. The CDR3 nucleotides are TGTGCCAGCAGCACTAGGGACGGCAAAAACATTCAGTACTTC. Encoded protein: CASSTRDGKNIQYF.

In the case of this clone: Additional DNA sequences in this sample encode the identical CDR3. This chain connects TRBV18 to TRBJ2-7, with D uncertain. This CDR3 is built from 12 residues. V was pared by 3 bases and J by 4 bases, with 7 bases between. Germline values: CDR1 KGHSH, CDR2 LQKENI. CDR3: CASSPEGYEQYF. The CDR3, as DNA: TGTGCCAGCTCACCGGAAGGATACGAGCAGTACTTC.

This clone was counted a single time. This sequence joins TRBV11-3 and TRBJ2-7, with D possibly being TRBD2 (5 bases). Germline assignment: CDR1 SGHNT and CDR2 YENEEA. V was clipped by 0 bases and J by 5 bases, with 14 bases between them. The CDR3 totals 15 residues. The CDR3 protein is CASSLEGLATNEQYF. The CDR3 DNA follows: TGTGCCAGCAGCTTAGAGGGGTTAGCGACGAACGAGCAGTACTTC. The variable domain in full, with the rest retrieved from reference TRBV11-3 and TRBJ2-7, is EAGVVQSPRYKIIEKKQPVAFWCNPISGHNTLYWYLQNLGQGPELLIRYENEEAVDDSQLPKDRFSAERLKGVDSTLKIQPAELGDSAVYLCASSLEGLATNEQYFGPGTRLTVT.

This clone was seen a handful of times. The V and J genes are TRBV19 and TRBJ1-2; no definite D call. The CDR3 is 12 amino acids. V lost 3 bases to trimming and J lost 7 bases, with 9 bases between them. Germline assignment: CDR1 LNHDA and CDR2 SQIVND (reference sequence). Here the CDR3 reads CASSMGSSGYTF. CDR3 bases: TGTGCCAGTAGTATGGGGAGTTCTGGCTACACCTTC.

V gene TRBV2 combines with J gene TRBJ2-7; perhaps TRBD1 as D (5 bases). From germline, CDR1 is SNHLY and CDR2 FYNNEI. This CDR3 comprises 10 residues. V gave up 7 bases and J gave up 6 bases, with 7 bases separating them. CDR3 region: CASKQGEQYF. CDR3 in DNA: TGTGCCAGCAAGCAGGGCGAGCAGTACTTC. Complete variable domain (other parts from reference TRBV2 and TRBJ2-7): EPEVTQTPSHQVTQMGQEVILRCVPISNHLYFYWYRQILGQKVEFLVSFYNNEISEKSEIFDDQFSVERPDGSNFTLKIRSTKLEDSAMYFCASKQGEQYFGPGTRLTVT.

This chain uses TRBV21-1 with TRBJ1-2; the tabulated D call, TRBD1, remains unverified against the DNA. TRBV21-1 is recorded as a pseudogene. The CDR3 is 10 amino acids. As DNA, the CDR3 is TGTGCCAGCAGCCTTCAGGGCCCTCCCTTC. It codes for CASSLQGPPF.

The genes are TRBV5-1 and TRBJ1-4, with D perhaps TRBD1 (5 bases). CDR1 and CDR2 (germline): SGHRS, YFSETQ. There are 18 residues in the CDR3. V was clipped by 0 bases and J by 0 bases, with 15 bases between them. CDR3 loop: CASSLEGRAFSTNEKLFF. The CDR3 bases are TGCGCCAGCAGCTTGGAGGGGCGCGCATTCTCAACTAATGAAAAACTGTTTTTT. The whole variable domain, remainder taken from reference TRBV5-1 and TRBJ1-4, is KAGVTQTPRYLIKTRGQQVTLSCSPISGHRSVSWYQQTPGQGLQFLFEYFSETQRNKGNFPGRFSGRQFSNSRSEMNVSTLELGDSALYLCASSLEGRAFSTNEKLFFGSGTQLSVL.

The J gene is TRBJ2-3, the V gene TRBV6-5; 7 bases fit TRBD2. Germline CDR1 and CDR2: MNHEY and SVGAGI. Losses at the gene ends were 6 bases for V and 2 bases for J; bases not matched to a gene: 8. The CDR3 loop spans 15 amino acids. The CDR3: CASRRLASLTDTQYF. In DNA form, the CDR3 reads TGTGCCAGCAGGAGACTAGCTAGTCTCACAGATACGCAGTATTTT.